Below, 23 T cell receptor beta chains from the same sample are listed, as sequenced in a study of CD8+ T cells in alopecia areata. The study team obtained lesional scalp punch biopsies and peripheral blood from alopecia areata patients. RNA extraction was followed by reverse transcription into cDNA, which acted as the sequencing template. Repertoires were generated with immunoSEQ multiplex PCR, while TCRdb's copy carries only in-frame clones and drops some. The profile covers about 14,000 clones, with 45% to 60% appearing a single time and about a tenth taken by the ten largest. This specimen consisted of skin, obtained at week 0. The receptor source for this set is a human donor with alopecia areata.

The chain couples TRBV19 to TRBJ1-5, with TRBD1 as a possible D gene (5 bases). V dropped 5 bases and J dropped 1 base, with 15 bases sitting between them. The CDR3 has 16 amino acids. Germline V CDR1 and CDR2: LNHDA, SQIVND (reference sequence). The CDR3 sequence: CASSFLRGRSNQPQHF. CDR3 DNA sequence: TGTGCCAGTAGTTTCCTTAGGGGTAGGAGCAATCAGCCCCAGCATTTT.

V is TRBV6-1 and J is TRBJ2-5; 14 bases agree with TRBD2. Germline V lookup: CDR1 MNHNS, CDR2 SASEGT. V lost 3 bases to trimming and J lost 2 bases; unmatched junction nucleotides: 2. The length of the CDR3 is 16 residues. The CDR3 region is CASSDRLAGGQETQYF. CDR3 coding DNA: TGTGCCAGCAGTGACCGACTAGCGGGGGGGCAAGAGACCCAGTACTTC.

J is TRBJ1-4 and V is TRBV10-3; D ambiguous. This CDR3 has 15 amino acids. Germline assignment: CDR1 ENHRY and CDR2 SYGVKD. V lost 0 bases and J lost 7, with 12 bases in between. The CDR3 DNA reads TGTGCCATCAGTGAGTCGAGTTCTCTGGGTGAAAAACTGTTTTTT. Amino acid sequence: CAISESSSLGEKLFF.

This clone was picked up a small number of times. The V and J genes are TRBV5-1 and TRBJ2-5; 9 bases map to TRBD1. This CDR3 region has 16 residues. Germline CDR1 is SGHRS and CDR2 is YFSETQ. Unmatched junction bases numbered 5, after V lost 0 bases and J lost 2 bases. The DNA for the CDR3 is TGCGCCAGCAGCTTGGCCCCGGGGACAGGGCAAGAGACCCAGTACTTC. It specifies CASSLAPGTGQETQYF.

Only one count was recorded for this clone. This CDR3 is CASSFSGSTEAFF. CDR3 nucleotides: TGTGCCAGCAGTTTCAGTGGATCCACTGAAGCTTTCTTT. The chain recombines TRBV6-1 with TRBJ1-1; no clear D gene. V lost 5 bases and J lost 4, with 11 bases in between. Germline CDR1 and CDR2: MNHNS and SASEGT. The CDR3 is 13 residues long.

This chain connects TRBV21-1 to TRBJ2-5; the table's D call, TRBD1, was not checked against the DNA. The J call is in doubt because the DNA end fits TRBJ2-7 better. TRBV21-1 is designated a pseudogene. There are 16 residues in the CDR3. This chain's CDR3 is CASSKGWTADAYEQYF. The CDR3 nucleotides read TGTGCCAGCAGCAAAGGATGGACAGCAGACGCCTACGAGCAGTACTTC.

This chain links TRBV7-9 with TRBJ1-5; weak D call: TRBD1 (5 bases). CDR1 is SEHNR and CDR2 is FQNEAQ in the germline V gene (reference sequence). CDR3 length: 17 residues. Trimming cost V 3 bases and J 2 bases, with 17 bases left between them. The CDR3 DNA reads TGTGCCAGCAGCTTTTCAGACAAGGTAGGGGGCAATCAGCCCCAGCATTTT. Protein sequence: CASSFSDKVGGNQPQHF.

This rearrangement joins TRBV7-9 to TRBJ1-3; D is unclear. Germline-derived CDR1 and CDR2 are SEHNR and FQNEAQ (reference sequence). The CDR3 is 12 residues long. Trimming left V 3 bases short and J 3 bases short, with 3 bases between. CDR3 in amino acids: CASSFFGNTIYF. CDR3 nucleotide sequence: TGTGCCAGCAGCTTTTTTGGAAACACCATATATTTT.

This clone has only one observation. The chain's CDR3 is CATSRGDRAELIDEQFF. The CDR3 region has the DNA TGTGCCACCAGCAGAGGGGACAGGGCAGAACTAATCGATGAGCAGTTCTTC. J is TRBJ2-1 and V is TRBV15; 9 positions match TRBD1. From germline, CDR1 is LNHNV and CDR2 YYDKDF (reference sequence). The CDR3 contains 17 residues. The ends lost 1 base at V and 8 bases at J; junction bases unmatched: 12.

For the CDR3, the DNA is TGTGCCAGCAAAGAGAAGGACAGGGTCAACTATGGCTACACCTTC. It specifies CASKEKDRVNYGYTF. The chain combines TRBV6-1 with TRBJ1-2; TRBD1 matches 8 bases. The V gene's germline CDR1 is MNHNS and CDR2 SASEGT. With V trimmed by 7 bases and J by 2 bases, 9 bases remained unmatched. There are 15 residues in the CDR3.

This sequence joins TRBV7-2 and TRBJ2-7; no definite D call. CDR3 length equals 15 residues. The V end lost 2 bases, the J end lost 0 bases, and 11 bases lay between the germline ends. The germline V gene encodes CDR1 SGHTA and CDR2 FQGNSA. CDR3 DNA: TGTGCCAGCAGCTTATCGTCTTTCCCCTCCTACGAGCAGTACTTC. It is translated as CASSLSSFPSYEQYF.

The gene calls are TRBV5-1 and TRBJ2-7; no reliable D call. CDR3 size: 12 residues. The germline V gene encodes CDR1 SGHRS and CDR2 YFSETQ. Trimming removed 0 bases at V and 6 bases at J, with 7 bases between. The CDR3 bases are TGCGCCAGCAGCTTGGGGAGAGGCGAGCAGTACTTC. Protein: CASSLGRGEQYF.

This clone was recorded a few times. V is TRBV6-1 and J is TRBJ2-7, with TRBD1 identical over 10 bases. The CDR3 runs to 14 residues. With 6 bases clipped from V and 6 bases from J, the junction kept 8 bases outside the gene matches. Germline V gives CDR1 MNHNS, CDR2 SASEGT. In DNA, the CDR3 is TGTGCCAGCAGACTTGGGACAGGGGCCCGCGAGCAGTACTTC. Translating gives CASRLGTGAREQYF.

This rearrangement joins TRBV6-5 to TRBJ2-7; 9 bases fit TRBD2. V gave up 2 bases and J gave up 0 bases; unmatched junction bases: 2. This CDR3 region has 15 residues. The germline V gene encodes CDR1 MNHEY and CDR2 SVGAGI. CDR3 in DNA: TGTGCCAGCAGTTACCGGCGGGGGGGCTCCTACGAGCAGTACTTC. It specifies CASSYRRGGSYEQYF.

This clone occurred a few times. CDR3 sequence (DNA): TGCGCCAGCAGCCAAGGACATAGGTATCCTGATGGTCAGCCCCAGCATTTT. Translating it yields CASSQGHRYPDGQPQHF. J is TRBJ1-5 and V is TRBV4-1, with D uncertain. Germline V gene data show CDR1 as MGHRA and CDR2 as YSYEKL. V lost 1 base, J lost 6 bases, and 19 bases lay in between. The CDR3 is 17 amino acids.

The genes are TRBV6-1 and TRBJ2-5, with 7 bases that match TRBD2. V lost 5 bases to trimming and J lost 3 bases; unmatched junction nucleotides: 3. This CDR3 spans 13 amino acids. The germline V gene encodes CDR1 MNHNS and CDR2 SASEGT. For the CDR3, the DNA is TGTGCCAGCAGTTGGCTAGCGGAAGAGACCCAGTACTTC. This sequence encodes CASSWLAEETQYF.

J is TRBJ1-1 and V is TRBV6-5; D gene unclear. Trimming left V 4 bases short and J 4 bases short, with 10 bases between. The CDR3 length is 13 residues. Per the germline V gene, CDR1 is MNHEY and CDR2 is SVGAGI. CDR3 sequence (DNA): TGTGCCAGCAGTTTCAGTGGATCCACTGAAGCTTTCTTT. It yields the protein CASSFSGSTEAFF.

The rearrangement links TRBV5-8 to TRBJ2-1; the match to TRBD1 covers 8 bases. The CDR3 contains 15 residues. V lost 2 bases and J lost 6; bases outside the gene matches: 7. The germline V gene encodes CDR1 SGHTS and CDR2 YDEGEE. The CDR3 region is CASSFRDRTSNEQFF. The CDR3 DNA is TGTGCCAGCAGCTTTAGGGACAGGACAAGCAATGAGCAGTTCTTC.

The V and J genes are TRBV6-5 and TRBJ2-2; no definite D call. There are 13 residues in the CDR3. Germline V gene data show CDR1 as MNHEY and CDR2 as SVGAGI. Trimming removed 6 bases at V and 0 bases at J, with 5 bases between. This CDR3 reads CASRVTNTGELFF. The CDR3 nucleotides are TGTGCCAGCAGGGTAACGAACACCGGGGAGCTGTTTTTT.

The J gene is TRBJ1-5, the V gene TRBV30, with D maybe TRBD1 (5 bases). Germline CDR1 GTSNPN, CDR2 SVGIG (reference sequence). This CDR3 comprises 13 residues. Trimming left V 8 bases short and J 8 bases short, with 19 bases between. CDR3 loop: CASNRAPGEPQHF. In DNA, the CDR3 is TGTGCCAGTAACCGGGCCCCGGGGGAGCCCCAGCATTTT.

Only a few counts were recorded for this clone. The chain couples TRBV7-6 to TRBJ1-6; the D gene is possibly TRBD1 (5 bases). From germline, CDR1 is SGHVS and CDR2 FNYEAQ. The CDR3 is 16 residues long. V was shortened by 4 bases and J by 5 bases, with 15 bases between the two germline ends. The CDR3 sequence: CASSSGGGTDNSPLHF. CDR3 sequence (DNA): TGTGCCAGCAGCTCCGGGGGGGGGACGGATAATTCACCCCTCCACTTT.

This clone was recorded a few times. The same CDR3 arises from other DNA sequences in this sample as well. The chain uses TRBV19 and TRBJ2-7; D tentatively fits TRBD1 or TRBD2 (6 bases each). The germline V gene has CDR1 LNHDA and CDR2 SQIVND (reference sequence). The CDR3 extends over 14 amino acids. Trimming left V 3 bases short and J 1 base short, with 10 bases between. DNA for the CDR3: TGTGCCAGTAGTATCGGGGGCGGTTCCTACGAGCAGTACTTC. It encodes CASSIGGGSYEQYF.

This clone turned up a few times. The chain employs TRBV4-1 and TRBJ1-1; a possible D gene is TRBD1 (6 bases). Germline CDR1 reads MGHRA; CDR2 reads YSYEKL. The CDR3 spans 15 residues. V was pared by 5 bases and J by 2 bases, with 15 bases between. In nucleotides, the CDR3 is TGCGCCAGCAGCAATTTACGGGACATTAACACTGAAGCTTTCTTT. It codes for CASSNLRDINTEAFF.